The present TCR beta chain was sequenced within a study of molecular identifiers for immune sequencing clone quantification. Via MiXCR, TCRdb re-called the PCR reads, giving one row per CDR3 protein. The sample includes 460,000 or so distinct CDR3 sequences, roughly 26% seen only once; the top ten take just over 0.75%. The J segment lost 0 bases and the V segment lost 5 bases, leaving 7 bases of the junction unmatched. The CDR3 covers 15 residues. Germline V gene lookup returns CDR1 LGHNA and CDR2 YSLEER. The chain combines TRBV4-3 with TRBJ2-7, with 7 positions matching TRBD1. Material for sequencing was naive CD8+ T cells from blood, with Jurkat cell RNA spiked in. The subset here: FACS-sorted CD8+CD4-CCR7+CD45RA+ naive T cells. This TCR came from a human donor in good health. Some libraries in this study had Jurkat cell RNA spiked in. The CDR3 region is CASSEDRFSSYEQYF. DNA of the CDR3: TGCGCCAGCAGCGAGGACAGGTTCAGCTCCTACGAGCAGTACTTC.